A selection of T cell receptor beta chains follows, all from one sample in a study of type 1 regulatory T cells. TCRdb redid the calling of the reads with MiXCR, one entry per CDR3 protein. Among around 69,000 distinct CDR3 sequences listed, about 62% were seen once. Their specific antigens are unknown. Sequenced material: cultured T cells, either the whole culture or a sorted T cell fraction (not recorded which). The receptor set was obtained from a human donor in good health. Each CDR3 is given with its conserved first and last residue. The D gene is left open where the match is weak. Some rows have no size entry. The others give once, few or many, or a class for an expanded clone.

clone size: .
D gene: .
V gene: TRBV4-1
CDR3 length: 15
CDR3 protein: CASSQEQRVNQPQHF

clone size: .
D gene: .
V gene: TRBV30
CDR3 length: 13
CDR3 protein: CAFGTKGGNTIYF

clone size: .
D gene: .
V gene: TRBV18
CDR3 length: 14
CDR3 protein: CASSTSGVPYKQYF

clone size: many
D gene: TRBD2
V gene: TRBV5-1
CDR3 length: 16
CDR3 protein: CASSSGTSGSTDTQYF

clone size: .
D gene: TRBD2
V gene: TRBV27
CDR3 length: 16
CDR3 protein: CASSLYGTSGHNEQFF

clone size: .
D gene: TRBD2
V gene: TRBV12-3/TRBV12-4
CDR3 length: 15
CDR3 protein: CASSLVAGVGNEQFF

clone size: .
D gene: TRBD1
V gene: TRBV7-2
CDR3 length: 16
CDR3 protein: CASSVEGTVIQETQYF

clone size: .
D gene: .
V gene: TRBV20-1
CDR3 length: 13
CDR3 protein: CSARDVPNSPLHF

clone size: few
D gene: TRBD1
V gene: TRBV6-2/TRBV6-3
CDR3 length: 15
CDR3 protein: CASRPTGQAGYGYTF

clone size: .
D gene: .
V gene: TRBV5-1
CDR3 length: 19
CDR3 protein: CASSLALGGTLTSYTEAFF